The 24 T cell receptor beta chains in this list originate from one sample, sequenced in a study of cytomegalovirus exposure and HLA in healthy donors. The PCR ran on 60 Vbeta and 13 Jbeta primers. Only in-frame clones appear in the TCRdb table, and some are missing; sequencing was by immunoSEQ multiplex PCR. The sample lists 150,000 to 200,000 clones, over 75% seen once, with about 2% in the top ten. The sequenced sample was PBMCs. The receptors were sampled from a male donor in good health and CMV-seronegative.

The chain joins TRBV19 to TRBJ2-7, with 8 bases aligning to TRBD1. Unmatched junction bases numbered 5, after V lost 4 bases and J lost 6 bases. The germline V gene has CDR1 LNHDA and CDR2 SQIVND (reference sequence). The CDR3 is 13 amino acids. Here the CDR3 reads CASSTRTGFEQYF. As DNA, the CDR3 is TGTGCCAGTAGTACCCGGACAGGGTTCGAGCAGTACTTC.

The chain employs TRBV9 and TRBJ2-7, with a tentative D call TRBD1 (5 bases). CDR1 is SGDLS, CDR2 YYNGEE, per germline. The CDR3 runs to 14 residues. Trimming cost V 0 bases and J 0 bases, with 7 bases left between them. As DNA, the CDR3 is TGTGCCAGCAGCGTAGGGGGCCGCTCCTACGAGCAGTACTTC. Its protein product is CASSVGGRSYEQYF.

This clone was observed a single time. The V and J genes are TRBV13 and TRBJ2-3; 8 bases are shared with TRBD2. The CDR3 runs 16 residues. Trimming cost V 5 bases and J 5 bases; bases outside gene matches: 12. CDR1 PRHDT and CDR2 FYEKMQ come from the germline V gene (reference sequence). Written as DNA, the CDR3 is TGTGCCAGCAGCCCGCCTGGAGTAGCGGGGAAAGATACGCAGTATTTT. It encodes CASSPPGVAGKDTQYF.

This rearrangement joins TRBV28 to TRBJ2-2; no clear D. CDR3 length: 12 residues. The V end was cut by 6 bases, the J end by 5 bases, with 7 bases between. Germline CDR1 MDHEN, CDR2 SYDVKM. CDR3 sequence reads: CASRLTTGELFF. The CDR3 nucleotides read TGTGCCAGCAGGTTGACTACCGGGGAGCTGTTTTTT.

This sequence joins TRBV5-1 and TRBJ2-5; 14 bases match TRBD2. Germline CDR1 is SGHRS and CDR2 is YFSETQ. The CDR3 is 17 amino acids. V dropped 0 bases and J dropped 4; count of bases not matched to a gene: 5. CDR3 in DNA: TGCGCCAGCAGCTTGGGACTAGCGGGGGGGCGAGTAGAGACCCAGTACTTC. Translated, it gives CASSLGLAGGRVETQYF.

The chain joins TRBV6-6 to TRBJ2-6; no definite D call. The CDR3 has 16 amino acids. V shed 2 bases and J shed 3 bases, with 11 bases lying between them. The germline V gene encodes CDR1 MNHNY and CDR2 SVGAGI (reference sequence). DNA of the CDR3: TGTGCCAGCAGTTACCAGGCCCCCGGTGGGGCCAACGTCCTGACTTTC. Its protein product is CASSYQAPGGANVLTF.

The J gene is TRBJ1-2, the V gene TRBV29-1; possibly TRBD1 for D (5 bases). Germline lookup yields CDR1 SQVTM and CDR2 ANQGSEA. V lost 6 bases to trimming and J lost 2 bases, with 19 bases between them. CDR3 length: 15 amino acids. Written as DNA, the CDR3 is TGCAGCGTCGTCAGGGACGGGGGATACAACTATGGCTACACCTTC. Translation gives CSVVRDGGYNYGYTF.

V usage is TRBV5-5 and J usage is TRBJ2-7, with TRBD1 matching over 9 bases. This CDR3 has 14 residues. J lost 6 bases, V lost 0 bases, and 4 bases had no gene match. From germline, CDR1 is SGHKS and CDR2 YYEKEE (reference sequence). CDR3 nucleotide sequence: TGTGCCAGCAGCTTGGGGAGACAGGGGGGCGAGCAGTACTTC. This sequence encodes CASSLGRQGGEQYF.

V usage is TRBV27 and J usage is TRBJ2-1, with a weak D call TRBD1 (6 bases). In germline, CDR1 is MNHEY, CDR2 SMNVEV (reference sequence). CDR3 size: 16 residues. Trimming removed 0 bases at V and 3 bases at J, with 12 bases between. The CDR3 here is CASSLSGQGYYNEQFF. CDR3 nucleotide sequence: TGTGCCAGCAGTTTATCTGGCCAGGGGTACTACAATGAGCAGTTCTTC.

The V gene is TRBV28, the J gene TRBJ2-1, with 8 bases lining up with TRBD1. Germline lookup yields CDR1 MDHEN and CDR2 SYDVKM. The CDR3 extends over 15 amino acids. J lost 4 bases, V lost 5 bases, and 7 bases had no gene match. The chain's CDR3 is CASSQHRDRYNEQFF. The CDR3 region has the DNA TGTGCCAGCAGTCAACACCGGGACAGGTACAATGAGCAGTTCTTC. Combining the CDR3 with reference TRBV28 and TRBJ2-1 gives the whole variable domain DVKVTQSSRYLVKRTGEKVFLECVQDMDHENMFWYRQDPGLGLRLIYFSYDVKMKEKGDIPEGYSVSREKKERFSLILESASTNQTSMYLCASSQHRDRYNEQFFGPGTRLTVL.

V usage is TRBV30 and J usage is TRBJ1-2; 10 bases are a match to TRBD1. After removal of 3 bases from V and 7 bases from J, the junction contained 5 bases not matched to a gene. Per the germline V gene, CDR1 is GTSNPN and CDR2 is SVGIG (reference sequence). The CDR3 consists of 13 residues. Here the CDR3 DNA reads TGTGCCTGGAGGGGACAGGGGCGTCCTGGCTACACCTTC. This codes for CAWRGQGRPGYTF.

The J gene is TRBJ1-6, the V gene TRBV9; TRBD1 matches 7 bases. This CDR3 spans 15 amino acids. Per germline, CDR1 SGDLS and CDR2 YYNGEE. V shed 0 bases and J 7 bases; nucleotides not matched to a gene: 4. CDR3 protein: CASSVEGRGNSPLHF. CDR3 bases: TGTGCCAGCAGCGTAGAAGGCAGGGGGAATTCACCCCTCCACTTT. Using reference TRBV9 and TRBJ1-6 for the parts outside the CDR3, the full variable domain is DSGVTQTPKHLITATGQRVTLRCSPRSGDLSVYWYQQSLDQGLQFLIQYYNGEERAKGNILERFSAQQFPDLHSELNLSSLELGDSALYFCASSVEGRGNSPLHFGNGTRLTVT.

V usage is TRBV19 and J usage is TRBJ2-2; unclear D gene. The V gene lost 6 bases and the J gene lost 2 bases, with 10 bases spanning the gap. This CDR3 spans 14 amino acids. Germline V gene lookup returns CDR1 LNHDA and CDR2 SQIVND (reference sequence). The CDR3 protein is CASRRSANTGELFF. The CDR3 region has the DNA TGTGCCAGTAGACGGTCTGCTAACACCGGGGAGCTGTTTTTT.

The chain employs TRBV5-1 and TRBJ2-5; 7 positions agree with TRBD1. The DNA end is more similar to TRBJ2-7, so the J call may be wrong. Germline CDR1 reads SGHRS; CDR2 reads YFSETQ. The CDR3 spans 14 residues. The CDR3: CASSFGTERYEQYF. CDR3 nucleotide sequence: TGCGCCAGCAGCTTCGGGACAGAACGGTACGAGCAGTACTTC.

This clone was found once. The chain links TRBV2 to TRBJ1-5, with D possibly TRBD1 on 5 matching bases. The CDR3 consists of 14 residues. Trimming stripped 6 bases from V and 4 bases from J, with 13 bases between. From germline, CDR1 is SNHLY and CDR2 FYNNEI. CDR3 loop: CASSRSRVNQPQHF. As DNA, the CDR3 is TGTGCCAGCAGCCGCTCCAGGGTTAATCAGCCCCAGCATTTT.

This chain connects TRBV4-1 to TRBJ2-7; a weak D match, TRBD2 (5 bases). In germline, CDR1 is MGHRA, CDR2 YSYEKL. The CDR3 is 15 residues long. Between the trimmed V and J ends, which lost 1 base and 2 bases, there was a span of 12 bases. The CDR3 DNA sequence: TGCGCCAGCAGCCAAGGAGGGCGGCCACCCTACGAGCAGTACTTC. Its translation is CASSQGGRPPYEQYF.

This clone came up once. This chain links TRBV10-3 with TRBJ2-7; 7 bases match TRBD1. The V gene's germline CDR1 is ENHRY and CDR2 SYGVKD. V lost 6 bases to trimming and J lost 12 bases; unmatched junction nucleotides: 8. This CDR3 comprises 11 residues. CDR3 nucleotide sequence: TGTGCCATCAGGAGAAACGGGACAGCGTACTTC. Translating it yields CAIRRNGTAYF.

This clone is a singleton in its sample. This rearrangement joins TRBV11-2 to TRBJ1-4; 7 bases match TRBD1. V lost 5 bases and J lost 7; bases outside the gene matches: 16. CDR3 length: 17 residues. CDR1 is SGHAT, CDR2 FQNNGV, per germline. The CDR3 DNA follows: TGTGCCAGCAGCCGCTCACTGACAGGGAGACCGGTTGAAAAACTGTTTTTT. Its translation: CASSRSLTGRPVEKLFF.

CDR3 amino acids: CASSSHQTGTLYSNQPQHF. As DNA, the CDR3 is TGTGCCAGCAGCTCACATCAGACAGGGACCCTCTATAGCAATCAGCCCCAGCATTTT. The rearrangement links TRBV5-6 to TRBJ1-5; TRBD1 matches 7 bases. The V gene end was trimmed by 3 bases and the J gene end by 0 bases; junction bases not matched to a gene: 15. This CDR3 contains 19 residues. The V gene's germline CDR1 is SGHDT and CDR2 YYEEEE.

V gene TRBV19 combines with J gene TRBJ1-6; the match to TRBD1 covers 7 bases. The CDR3 contains 16 residues. The germline V gene has CDR1 LNHDA and CDR2 SQIVND (reference sequence). V lost 6 bases and J lost 0; bases outside the gene matches: 5. CDR3: CASSQGQSSYNSPLHF. In DNA form, the CDR3 reads TGTGCCAGTAGCCAGGGACAGAGCTCCTATAATTCACCCCTCCACTTT.

The V gene is TRBV9, the J gene TRBJ2-7, with TRBD2 as a possible D gene (5 bases). This CDR3 has 14 amino acids. The germline CDR1 and CDR2 sequences are SGDLS and YYNGEE. V lost 0 bases and J 3 bases, leaving 10 bases between the germline ends. DNA of the CDR3: TGTGCCAGCAGCGTAGGACTCAGCGGCTACGAGCAGTACTTC. It is translated as CASSVGLSGYEQYF.

The CDR3 sequence is CSVSDRAGGNQPQHF. The CDR3, as DNA: TGCAGCGTCTCGGACAGGGCGGGTGGCAATCAGCCCCAGCATTTT. The gene calls are TRBV29-1 and TRBJ1-5; 8 bases agree with TRBD1. V dropped 6 bases and J dropped 2; count of bases not matched to a gene: 9. The CDR3 has 15 residues. Germline lookup yields CDR1 SQVTM and CDR2 ANQGSEA.

This chain connects TRBV7-8 to TRBJ2-1, with D hard to call. Germline V lookup: CDR1 SGHVS, CDR2 FQNEAQ. Between the trimmed V and J ends, which lost 2 bases and 6 bases, there was a span of 11 bases. The CDR3 loop spans 14 amino acids. The CDR3 region has the DNA TGTGCCAGCAGCTTAAAAACGCCAGGCAATGAGCAGTTCTTC. Its protein is CASSLKTPGNEQFF. The variable domain in full, completed from reference TRBV7-8 and TRBJ2-1, reads GAGVSQSPRYKVAKRGQDVALRCDPISGHVSLFWYQQALGQGPEFLTYFQNEAQLDKSGLPSDRFFAERPEGSVSTLKIQRTQQEDSAVYLCASSLKTPGNEQFFGPGTRLTVL.

This clone was detected a few times. CDR3 sequence reads: CASSPGQDGNEKLFF. CDR3 sequence (DNA): TGTGCCAGCAGTCCGGGACAGGACGGGAATGAAAAACTGTTTTTT. This chain links TRBV6-5 with TRBJ1-4; TRBD1 aligns across 8 bases. CDR3 length equals 15 residues. Looked up from germline, CDR1 is MNHEY and CDR2 is SVGAGI. V gave up 5 bases and J gave up 5 bases; unmatched junction bases: 7.